This record looks at one T cell receptor beta chain sequence and its context. Its recognized antigen is unknown. No much larger clone exists at a distance of one base, and base qualities are not known. This entry is derived from a study of CD8 T cells in ankylosing spondylitis (dated by TCRdb to about 2017). Regarding the research as a whole: T cell receptor beta repertoires were profiled in healthy donors and ankylosing spondylitis patients so that disease-linked TCR variants could be found. The full study cohort comprised around 25 ankylosing spondylitis patients and 85 to 120 healthy donors. Peripheral blood samples were taken, and synovial fluid was additionally collected from ankylosing spondylitis patients.

Broader findings and caveats from the paper: The disease-linked clones had a CD8+ phenotype and were found at relatively low frequencies in peripheral blood. Some of the motif variants had been reported before in the synovial fluid and blood of reactive arthritis patients, a finding that suggests common disease-initiation mechanisms. According to the report, matched synovial fluid samples from ankylosing spondylitis patients were significantly enriched for the disease-linked clones. A TCR beta motif made up of under ten highly homologous amino acid variants appeared to be characteristic of blood from ankylosing spondylitis patients.

For sequencing, an Illumina HiSeq 2500 was employed. Quantitative 5'-RACE with molecular barcodes was used to prepare TCR beta libraries. Turning to the authors' computational methods: A new computational method based on a probabilistic model of VDJ rearrangement was used to identify disease-linked TCR variants. TCRdb ran its own pipeline on the public reads, namely fastp trimming at Q25 and MiXCR clone calling, and kept in-frame beta chains. Rows are combined by CDR3 protein, so each entry shows the most common genes and DNA. TCRdb's processing, not the authors', yielded these V and J calls. The sample table contains fewer than 450,000 distinct CDR3 sequences; only one count was recorded for under 20% of them. Just over 1% of the sample is taken by the ten largest. Relative to germline, V is 4 bases shorter and J is 2 bases shorter, with 9 bases between their ends. The germline V gene (reference sequence) gives CDR1 as LNHDA and CDR2 as SQIVND. CDR3 length: 13 amino acids, cysteine to phenylalanine. CDR3 DNA is the only sequence kept; it has 39 bases, read in frame from the first base.

Sequencing was performed on blood, either unsorted or a sorted T cell fraction (not recorded which). The receptor was derived from a male donor with ankylosing spondylitis. The sequence joins TRBV19 to TRBJ2-7; TRBD1 is possibly the D segment (6 matching bases). The DNA reads as follows: TGTGCCAGTAGTAAGGGACACACCTACGAGCAGTACTTC. Translated, it reads CASSKGHTYEQYF.